This T cell receptor (beta chain) was recorded in a study of blood T cell repertoires in COVID-19. Study details: Acute-phase and convalescent COVID-19 samples originated in the United States, Italy and Spain.

V lost 1 base and J 0 bases, leaving 10 bases between the germline ends. The length of the CDR3 is 16 residues. The V gene's germline CDR1 is LGHNA and CDR2 YNFKEQ. Data came from immunoSEQ multiplex PCR; TCRdb stores just in-frame clones and leaves some out. The table includes about 210,000 clones, about nine tenths detected once. This rearrangement joins TRBV4-2 to TRBJ2-1, with a weak D call TRBD2 (6 bases). The sequence was collected from a man aged 25-40 years in a cohort exposed to, infected with or recovered from COVID-19 (not recorded which). The sample taken for sequencing was PBMCs or T cells enriched from blood (not recorded which). CDR3 coding DNA: TGTGCCAGCAGCCAAGCTGGGGGGATCTCCTACAATGAGCAGTTCTTC. Protein: CASSQAGGISYNEQFF.